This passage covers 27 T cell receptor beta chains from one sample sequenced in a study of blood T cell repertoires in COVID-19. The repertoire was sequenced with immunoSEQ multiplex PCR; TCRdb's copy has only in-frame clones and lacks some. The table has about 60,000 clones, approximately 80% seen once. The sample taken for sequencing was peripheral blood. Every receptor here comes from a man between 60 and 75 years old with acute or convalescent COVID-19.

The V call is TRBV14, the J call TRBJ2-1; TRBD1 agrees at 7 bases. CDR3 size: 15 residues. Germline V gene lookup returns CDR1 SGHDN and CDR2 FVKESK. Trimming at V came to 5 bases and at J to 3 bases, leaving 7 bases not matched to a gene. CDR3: CASSKTGTFYNEQFF. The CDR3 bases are TGTGCCAGCAGCAAGACAGGGACGTTCTACAATGAGCAGTTCTTC.

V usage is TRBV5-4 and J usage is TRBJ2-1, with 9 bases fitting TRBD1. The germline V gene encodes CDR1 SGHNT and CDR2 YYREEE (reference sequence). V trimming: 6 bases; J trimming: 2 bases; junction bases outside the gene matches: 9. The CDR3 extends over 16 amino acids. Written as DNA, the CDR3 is TGTGCCAGCACCTTCACAGGGGGCAGGACCTACAATGAGCAGTTCTTC. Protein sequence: CASTFTGGRTYNEQFF.

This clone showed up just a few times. The chain's CDR3 is CSASTQLNNQPQHF. The CDR3 region has the DNA TGCAGTGCTAGTACACAGTTGAACAATCAGCCCCAGCATTTT. The V gene is TRBV20-1, the J gene TRBJ1-5; D ambiguous. Germline assignment: CDR1 DFQATT and CDR2 SNEGSKA (reference sequence). The CDR3 covers 14 residues. V was shortened by 3 bases and J by 3 bases, with 12 bases between the two germline ends.

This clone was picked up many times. CDR3 in DNA: TGTGCCAGCAGTACCAATACAGGGGGGGCAGATACGCAGTATTTT. Amino acids: CASSTNTGGADTQYF. This chain links TRBV6-5 with TRBJ2-3, with D tentatively TRBD1 (8 bases). The CDR3 is 15 residues long. The V end was cut by 5 bases, the J end by 4 bases, with 16 bases between. Germline lookup yields CDR1 MNHEY and CDR2 SVGAGI.

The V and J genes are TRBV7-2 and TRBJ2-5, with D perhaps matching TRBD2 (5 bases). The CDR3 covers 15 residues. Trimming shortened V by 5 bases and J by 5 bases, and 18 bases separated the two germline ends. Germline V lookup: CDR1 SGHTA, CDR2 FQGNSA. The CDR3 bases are TGTGCCAGCAGCCTTGGGTTACGGGGATGGGAGACCCAGTACTTC. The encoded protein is CASSLGLRGWETQYF.

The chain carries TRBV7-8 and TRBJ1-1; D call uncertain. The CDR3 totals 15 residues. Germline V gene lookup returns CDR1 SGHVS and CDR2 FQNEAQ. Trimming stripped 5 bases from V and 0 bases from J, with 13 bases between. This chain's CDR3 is CASSGRERLNTEAFF. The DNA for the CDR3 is TGTGCCAGCAGCGGCCGGGAGCGGTTGAACACTGAAGCTTTCTTT.

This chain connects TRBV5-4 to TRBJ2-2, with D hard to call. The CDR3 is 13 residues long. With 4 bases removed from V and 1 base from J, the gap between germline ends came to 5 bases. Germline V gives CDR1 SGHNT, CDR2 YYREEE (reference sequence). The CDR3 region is CASSVENTGELFF. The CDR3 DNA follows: TGTGCCAGCAGCGTAGAGAACACCGGGGAGCTGTTTTTT.

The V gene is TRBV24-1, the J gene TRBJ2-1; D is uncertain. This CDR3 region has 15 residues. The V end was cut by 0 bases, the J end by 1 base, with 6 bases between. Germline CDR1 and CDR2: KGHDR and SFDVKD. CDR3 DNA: TGTGCCACCAGTGATTTGTCACGGTCCTACAATGAGCAGTTCTTC. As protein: CATSDLSRSYNEQFF.

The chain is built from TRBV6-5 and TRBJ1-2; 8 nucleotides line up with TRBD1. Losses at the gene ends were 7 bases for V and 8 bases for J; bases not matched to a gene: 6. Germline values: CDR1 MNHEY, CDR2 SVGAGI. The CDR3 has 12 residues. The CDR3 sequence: CASTSGGLGYTF. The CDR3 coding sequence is TGTGCCAGCACCTCAGGGGGCTTAGGCTACACCTTC.

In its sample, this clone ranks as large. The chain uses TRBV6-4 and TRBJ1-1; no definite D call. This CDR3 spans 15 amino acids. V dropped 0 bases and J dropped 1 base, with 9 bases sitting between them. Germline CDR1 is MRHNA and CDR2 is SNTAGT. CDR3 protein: CASSDSPDSNTEAFF. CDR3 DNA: TGTGCCAGCAGTGACTCGCCGGACTCGAACACTGAAGCTTTCTTT.

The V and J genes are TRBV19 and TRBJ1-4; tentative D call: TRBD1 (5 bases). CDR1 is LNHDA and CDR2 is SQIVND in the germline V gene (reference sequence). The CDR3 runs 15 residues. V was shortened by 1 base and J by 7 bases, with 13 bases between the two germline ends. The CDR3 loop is CASSIGPGRPEKLFF. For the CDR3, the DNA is TGTGCCAGTAGTATAGGACCAGGGAGGCCTGAAAAACTGTTTTTT.

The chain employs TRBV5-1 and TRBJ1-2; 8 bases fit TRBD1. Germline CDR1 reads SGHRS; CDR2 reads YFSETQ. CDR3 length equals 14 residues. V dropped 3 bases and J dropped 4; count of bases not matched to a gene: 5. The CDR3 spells CASSSRGLGYGYTF. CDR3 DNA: TGCGCCAGCAGCTCCAGGGGGCTTGGCTATGGCTACACCTTC.

CDR3 coding DNA: TGTGCCAGCAGCCAGATTGGCCCGGGAGGCTACACCTTC. It is translated as CASSQIGPGGYTF. The V call is TRBV5-4, the J call TRBJ1-2; the D is unclear. The germline V gene has CDR1 SGHNT and CDR2 YYREEE (reference sequence). The CDR3 covers 13 residues. With 4 bases removed from V and 8 bases from J, the gap between germline ends came to 15 bases.

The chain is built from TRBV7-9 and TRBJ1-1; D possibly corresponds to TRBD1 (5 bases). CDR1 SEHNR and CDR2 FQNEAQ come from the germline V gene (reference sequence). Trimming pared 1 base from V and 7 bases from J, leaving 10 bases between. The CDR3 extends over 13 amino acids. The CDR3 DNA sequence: TGTGCCAGCAGCTTAGTTCGGGGGGATGAAGCTTTCTTT. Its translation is CASSLVRGDEAFF.

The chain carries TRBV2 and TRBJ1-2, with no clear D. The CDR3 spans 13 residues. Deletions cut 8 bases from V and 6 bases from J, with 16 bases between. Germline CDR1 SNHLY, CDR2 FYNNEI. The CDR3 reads CASLSGGYNGYTF. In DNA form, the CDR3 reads TGTGCCAGCCTCTCGGGAGGGTATAATGGCTACACCTTC.

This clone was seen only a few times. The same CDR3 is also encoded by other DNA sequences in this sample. The CDR3, as DNA: TGTGCCAGCAGCCCCACTACGCTGGGCGAGCAGTACTTC. It yields the protein CASSPTTLGEQYF. The V call is TRBV3-1 (or the pseudogene TRBV3-2), the J call TRBJ2-7, with D uncertain. V shed 4 bases and J shed 6 bases, with 13 bases lying between them. Looked up from germline, CDR1 is LGHDT and CDR2 is YNNKEL (reference sequence). The CDR3 is 13 residues long.

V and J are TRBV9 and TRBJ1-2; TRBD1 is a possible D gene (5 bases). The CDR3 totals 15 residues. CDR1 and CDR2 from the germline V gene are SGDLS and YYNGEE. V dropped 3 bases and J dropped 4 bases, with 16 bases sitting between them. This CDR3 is CASSGRGLGGYGYTF. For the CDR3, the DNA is TGTGCCAGCAGCGGACGAGGCTTGGGGGGCTATGGCTACACCTTC.

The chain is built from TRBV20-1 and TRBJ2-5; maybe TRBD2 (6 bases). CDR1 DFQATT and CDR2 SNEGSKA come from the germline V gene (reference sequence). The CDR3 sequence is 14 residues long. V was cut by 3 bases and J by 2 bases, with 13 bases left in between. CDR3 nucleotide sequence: TGCAGTGCTAGTAGGAGGGCGGGGCAAGAGACCCAGTACTTC. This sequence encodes CSASRRAGQETQYF.

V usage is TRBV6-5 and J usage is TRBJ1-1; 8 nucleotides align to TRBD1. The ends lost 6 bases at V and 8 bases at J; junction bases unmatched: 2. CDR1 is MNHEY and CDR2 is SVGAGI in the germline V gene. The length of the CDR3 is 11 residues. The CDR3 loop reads CASRRQGEAFF. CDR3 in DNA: TGTGCCAGCAGACGACAGGGGGAAGCTTTCTTT.

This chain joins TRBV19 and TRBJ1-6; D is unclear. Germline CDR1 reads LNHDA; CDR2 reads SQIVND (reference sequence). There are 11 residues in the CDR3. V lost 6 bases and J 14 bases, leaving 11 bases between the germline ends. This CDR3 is CASRREGSLHF. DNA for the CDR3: TGTGCCAGTAGGAGGGAGGGATCCCTCCACTTT.

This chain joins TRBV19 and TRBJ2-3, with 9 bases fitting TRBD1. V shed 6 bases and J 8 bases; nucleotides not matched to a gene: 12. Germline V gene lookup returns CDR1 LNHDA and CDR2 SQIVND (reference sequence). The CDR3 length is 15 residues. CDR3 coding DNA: TGTGCCAGTAGCGGACAGGGGCTTCACACGGGTACGCAGTATTTT. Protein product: CASSGQGLHTGTQYF. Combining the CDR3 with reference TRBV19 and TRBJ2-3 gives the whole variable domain DGGITQSPKYLFRKEGQNVTLSCEQNLNHDAMYWYRQDPGQGLRLIYYSQIVNDFQKGDIAEGYSVSREKKESFPLTVTSAQKNPTAFYLCASSGQGLHTGTQYFGPGTRLTVL.

This CDR3 reads CATSRDRAAGYGYTF. The DNA for the CDR3 is TGTGCCACCAGCAGAGATCGGGCCGCGGGGTACGGCTACACCTTC. V gene TRBV15 combines with J gene TRBJ1-2; D unclear. This CDR3 contains 15 residues. Germline V gene sequence: CDR1 LNHNV, CDR2 YYDKDF (reference sequence). With 0 bases removed from V and 8 bases from J, the gap between germline ends came to 16 bases.

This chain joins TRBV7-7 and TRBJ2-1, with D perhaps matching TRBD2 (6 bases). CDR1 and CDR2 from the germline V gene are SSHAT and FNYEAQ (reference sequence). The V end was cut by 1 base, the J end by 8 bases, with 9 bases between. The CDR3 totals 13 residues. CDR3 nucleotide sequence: TGTGCCAGCAGCTTAGATACGGGGGATGAGCAGTTCTTC. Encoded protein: CASSLDTGDEQFF.

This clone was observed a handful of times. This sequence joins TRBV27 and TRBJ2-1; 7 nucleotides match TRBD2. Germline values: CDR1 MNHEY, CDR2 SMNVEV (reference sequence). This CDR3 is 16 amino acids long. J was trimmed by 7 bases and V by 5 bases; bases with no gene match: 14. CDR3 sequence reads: CASSQDRAGTTNEQFF. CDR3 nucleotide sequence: TGTGCCAGCAGTCAGGACCGAGCGGGGACTACAAATGAGCAGTTCTTC.

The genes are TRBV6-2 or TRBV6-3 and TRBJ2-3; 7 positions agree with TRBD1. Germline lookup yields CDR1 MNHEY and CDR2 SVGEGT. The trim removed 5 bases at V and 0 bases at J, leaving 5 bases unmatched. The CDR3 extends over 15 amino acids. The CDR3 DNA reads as TGTGCCAGCAGTCCGGGACAGCTTAGCACAGATACGCAGTATTTT. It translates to CASSPGQLSTDTQYF.

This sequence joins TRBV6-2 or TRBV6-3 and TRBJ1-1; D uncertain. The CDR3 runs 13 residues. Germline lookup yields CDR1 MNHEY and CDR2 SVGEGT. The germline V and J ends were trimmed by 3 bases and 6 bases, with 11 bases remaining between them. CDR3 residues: CASSYTIGSEAFF. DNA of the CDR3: TGTGCCAGCAGTTATACTATCGGGTCTGAAGCTTTCTTT.

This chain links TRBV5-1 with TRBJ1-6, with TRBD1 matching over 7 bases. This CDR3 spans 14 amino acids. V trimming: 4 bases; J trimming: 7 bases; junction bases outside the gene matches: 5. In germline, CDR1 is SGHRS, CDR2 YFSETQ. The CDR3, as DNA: TGCGCCAGCAGCCGGGCAGGGGGAAATTCACCCCTCCACTTT. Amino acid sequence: CASSRAGGNSPLHF.